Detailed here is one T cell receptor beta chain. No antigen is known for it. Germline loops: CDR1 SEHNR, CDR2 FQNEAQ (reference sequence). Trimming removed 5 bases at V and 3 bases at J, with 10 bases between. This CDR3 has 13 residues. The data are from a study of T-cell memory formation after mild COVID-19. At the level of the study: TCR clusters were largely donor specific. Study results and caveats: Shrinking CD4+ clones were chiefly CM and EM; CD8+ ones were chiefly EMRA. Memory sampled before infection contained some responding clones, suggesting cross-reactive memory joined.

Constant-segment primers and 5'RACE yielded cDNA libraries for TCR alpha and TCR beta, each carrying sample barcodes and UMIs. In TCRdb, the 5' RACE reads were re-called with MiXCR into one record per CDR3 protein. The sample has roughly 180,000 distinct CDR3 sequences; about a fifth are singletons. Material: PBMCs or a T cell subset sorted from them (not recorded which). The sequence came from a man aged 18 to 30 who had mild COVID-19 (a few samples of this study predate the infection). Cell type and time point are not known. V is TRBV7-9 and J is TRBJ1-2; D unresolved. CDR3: CASSPRRDYGYTF. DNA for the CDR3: TGTGCCAGCAGCCCTCGTCGGGACTATGGCTACACCTTC.